This T cell receptor beta chain came from a study of shared T cell receptors in the human thymus. TCRdb keeps only in-frame clones here, not all; method: immunoSEQ multiplex PCR. Seen here are hundreds of thousands of clones, more than 75% observed once, and the top ten hold less than 0.015%. These data are also associated with another study on human thymus T cells. That investigation notes: Having surgery to correct congenital heart defects, healthy Finnish infants acted as the donors. Corrective cardiac surgery supplied the resected thymus tissue. Seemingly biased V and J gene usage marked thymic and blood repertoires. As related research reported, thymic repertoires overlapped highly among unrelated individuals.

The TCR comes from a boy under two years old with a congenital heart defect. The material sequenced was thymocytes.

In nucleotides, the CDR3 is TGTGCCAGCTCACAAGGGGCAGCTTCTGGCTACACCTTC. Translating it yields CASSQGAASGYTF. The V gene is TRBV18, the J gene TRBJ1-2; D might be TRBD1 (5 bases). Germline lookup yields CDR1 KGHSH and CDR2 LQKENI. The CDR3 is made up of 13 amino acids. Trimming removed 4 bases at V and 7 bases at J, with 13 bases between.